This T cell receptor (beta chain) is from a study of blood T cell repertoires in COVID-19. Germline V gene data show CDR1 as MDHEN and CDR2 as SYDVKM. The CDR3 loop spans 15 amino acids. V lost 6 bases to trimming and J lost 0 bases, with 12 bases between them. In the original analysis: Reference gene primer amplification yielded estimated nucleated cell counts. Profiling relied on immunoSEQ multiplex PCR, and the TCRdb table lists in-frame clones only, not all of them. The V and J calls and clone size come from that table; D and trimming were worked out from the DNA. The sample has just over 75,000 clones, less than 90% seen once; the top ten hold around 3.3%.

This receptor was obtained from a man aged 45 to 65 with acute or convalescent COVID-19. The chain has TRBV28 and TRBJ1-3, with D perhaps TRBD1 (6 bases). The sequenced sample consisted of peripheral blood. DNA of the CDR3: TGTGCCAGCAGACCTCAGGGGCGCTCTGGAAACACCATATATTTT. It is translated as CASRPQGRSGNTIYF.